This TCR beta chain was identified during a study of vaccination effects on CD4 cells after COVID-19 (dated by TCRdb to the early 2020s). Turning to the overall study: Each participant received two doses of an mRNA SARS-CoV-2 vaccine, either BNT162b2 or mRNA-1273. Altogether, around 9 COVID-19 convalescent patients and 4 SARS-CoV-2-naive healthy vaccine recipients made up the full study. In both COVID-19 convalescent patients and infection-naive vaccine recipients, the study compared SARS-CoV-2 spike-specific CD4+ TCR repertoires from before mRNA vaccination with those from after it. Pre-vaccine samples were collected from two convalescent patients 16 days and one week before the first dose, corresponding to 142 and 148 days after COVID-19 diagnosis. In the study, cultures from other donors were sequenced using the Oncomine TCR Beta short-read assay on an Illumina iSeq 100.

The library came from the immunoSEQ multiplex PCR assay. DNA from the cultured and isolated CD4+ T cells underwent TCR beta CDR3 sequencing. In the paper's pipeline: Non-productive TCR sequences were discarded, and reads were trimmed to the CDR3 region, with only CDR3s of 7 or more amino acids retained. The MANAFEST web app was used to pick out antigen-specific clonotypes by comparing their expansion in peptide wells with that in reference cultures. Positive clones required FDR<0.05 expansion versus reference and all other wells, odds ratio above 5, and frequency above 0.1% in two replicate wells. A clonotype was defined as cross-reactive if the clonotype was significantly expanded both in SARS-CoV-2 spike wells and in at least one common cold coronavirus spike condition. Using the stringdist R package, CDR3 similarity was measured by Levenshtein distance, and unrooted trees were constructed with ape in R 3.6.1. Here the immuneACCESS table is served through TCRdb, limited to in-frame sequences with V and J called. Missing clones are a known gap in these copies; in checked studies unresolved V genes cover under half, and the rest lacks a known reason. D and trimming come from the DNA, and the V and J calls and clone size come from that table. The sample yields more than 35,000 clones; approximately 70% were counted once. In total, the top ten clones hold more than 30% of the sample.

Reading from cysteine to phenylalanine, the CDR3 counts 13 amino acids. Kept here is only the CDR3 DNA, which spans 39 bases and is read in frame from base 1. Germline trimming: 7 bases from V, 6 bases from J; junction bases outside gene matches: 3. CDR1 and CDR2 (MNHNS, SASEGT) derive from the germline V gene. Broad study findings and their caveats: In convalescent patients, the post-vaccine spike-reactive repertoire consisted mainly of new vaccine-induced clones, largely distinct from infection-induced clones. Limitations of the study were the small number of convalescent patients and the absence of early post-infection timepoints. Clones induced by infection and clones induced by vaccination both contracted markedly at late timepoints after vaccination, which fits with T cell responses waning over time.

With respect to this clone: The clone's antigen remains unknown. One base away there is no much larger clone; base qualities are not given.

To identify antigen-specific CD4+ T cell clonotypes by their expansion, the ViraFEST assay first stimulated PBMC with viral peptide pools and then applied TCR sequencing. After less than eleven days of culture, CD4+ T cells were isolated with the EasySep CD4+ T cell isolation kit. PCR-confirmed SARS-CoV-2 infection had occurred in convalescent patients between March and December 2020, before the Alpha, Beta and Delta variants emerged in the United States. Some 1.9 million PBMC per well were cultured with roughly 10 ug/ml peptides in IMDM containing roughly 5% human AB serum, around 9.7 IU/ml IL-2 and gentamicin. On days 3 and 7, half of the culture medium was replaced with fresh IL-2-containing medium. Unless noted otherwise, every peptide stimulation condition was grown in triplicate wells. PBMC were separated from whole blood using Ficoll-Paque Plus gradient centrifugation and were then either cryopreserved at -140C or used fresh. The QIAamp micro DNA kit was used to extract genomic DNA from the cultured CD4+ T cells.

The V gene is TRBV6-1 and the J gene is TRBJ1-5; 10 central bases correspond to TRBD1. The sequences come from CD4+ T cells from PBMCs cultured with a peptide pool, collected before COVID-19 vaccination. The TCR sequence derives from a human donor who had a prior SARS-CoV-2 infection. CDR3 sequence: CASTGQGGQPQHF. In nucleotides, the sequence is TGTGCCAGCACCGGACAGGGGGGTCAGCCCCAGCATTTT.